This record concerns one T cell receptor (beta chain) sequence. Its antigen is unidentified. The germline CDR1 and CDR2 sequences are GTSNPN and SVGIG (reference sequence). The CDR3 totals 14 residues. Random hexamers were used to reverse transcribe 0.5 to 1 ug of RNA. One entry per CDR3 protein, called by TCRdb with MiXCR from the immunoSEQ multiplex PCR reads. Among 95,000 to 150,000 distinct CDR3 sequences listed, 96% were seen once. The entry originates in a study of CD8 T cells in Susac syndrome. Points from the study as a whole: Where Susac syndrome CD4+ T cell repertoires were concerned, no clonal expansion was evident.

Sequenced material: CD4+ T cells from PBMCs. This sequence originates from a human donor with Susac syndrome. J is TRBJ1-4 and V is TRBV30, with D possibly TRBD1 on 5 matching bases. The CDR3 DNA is TGTGCTTCCAACATCCGGGGCAGAAATGAAAAACTGTTTTTT. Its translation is CASNIRGRNEKLFF.